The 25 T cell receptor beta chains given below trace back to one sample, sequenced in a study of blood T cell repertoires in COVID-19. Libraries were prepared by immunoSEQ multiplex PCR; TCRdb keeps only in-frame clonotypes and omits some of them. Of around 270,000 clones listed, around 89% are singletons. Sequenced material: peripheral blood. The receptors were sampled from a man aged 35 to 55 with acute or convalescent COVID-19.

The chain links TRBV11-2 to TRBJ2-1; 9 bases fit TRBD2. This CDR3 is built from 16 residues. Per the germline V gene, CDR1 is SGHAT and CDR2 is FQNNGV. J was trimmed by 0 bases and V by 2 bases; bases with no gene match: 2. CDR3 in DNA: TGTGCCAGCAGCTTACTAGCGGGGAGCTCCTACAATGAGCAGTTCTTC. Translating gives CASSLLAGSSYNEQFF.

Written as DNA, the CDR3 is TGTGCCAGCAGCTTACAGGGGGCGCAGAGCGAGCAGTACTTC. This gives the protein CASSLQGAQSEQYF. The chain uses TRBV7-3 and TRBJ2-7; 8 bases are shared with TRBD1. Looked up from germline, CDR1 is SGHTA and CDR2 is FQGTGA. The trim removed 2 bases at V and 6 bases at J, leaving 6 bases unmatched. This CDR3 contains 14 residues. Full variable domain (rest looked up from reference TRBV7-3 and TRBJ2-7): GAGVSQTPSNKVTEKGKYVELRCDPISGHTALYWYRQSLGQGPEFLIYFQGTGAADDSGLPNDRFFAVRPEGSVSTLKIQRTERGDSAVYLCASSLQGAQSEQYFGPGTRLTVT.

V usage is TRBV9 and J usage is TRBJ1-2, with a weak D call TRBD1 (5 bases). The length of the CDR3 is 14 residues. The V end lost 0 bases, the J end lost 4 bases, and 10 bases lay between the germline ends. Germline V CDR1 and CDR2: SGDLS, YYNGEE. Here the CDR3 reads CASSVVEGIYGYTF. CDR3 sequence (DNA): TGTGCCAGCAGCGTAGTGGAGGGGATCTATGGCTACACCTTC.

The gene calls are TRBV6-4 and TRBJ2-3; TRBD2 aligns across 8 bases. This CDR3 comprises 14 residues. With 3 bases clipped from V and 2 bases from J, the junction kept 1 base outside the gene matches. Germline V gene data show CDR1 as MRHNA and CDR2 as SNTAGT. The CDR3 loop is CASSERGDTDTQYF. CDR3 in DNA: TGTGCCAGCAGTGAGCGGGGGGACACAGATACGCAGTATTTT.

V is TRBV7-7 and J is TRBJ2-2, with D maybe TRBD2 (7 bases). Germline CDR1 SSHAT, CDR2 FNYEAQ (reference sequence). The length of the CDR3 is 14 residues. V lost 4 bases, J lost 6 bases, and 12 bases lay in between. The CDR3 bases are TGTGCCAGCAGCTCAGGGGAGGGGTCCGGGGAGCTGTTTTTT. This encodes CASSSGEGSGELFF.

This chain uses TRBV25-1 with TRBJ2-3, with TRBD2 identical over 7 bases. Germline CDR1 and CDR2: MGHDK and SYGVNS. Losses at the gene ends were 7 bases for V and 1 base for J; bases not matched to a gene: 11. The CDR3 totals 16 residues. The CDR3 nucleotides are TGTGCCAGCACCCGAAGGCCGGGGGGACGCACAGATACGCAGTATTTT. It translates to CASTRRPGGRTDTQYF. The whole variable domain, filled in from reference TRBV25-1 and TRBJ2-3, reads EADIYQTPRYLVIGTGKKITLECSQTMGHDKMYWYQQDPGMELHLIHYSYGVNSTEKGDLSSESTVSRIRTEHFPLTLESARPSHTSQYLCASTRRPGGRTDTQYFGPGTRLTVL.

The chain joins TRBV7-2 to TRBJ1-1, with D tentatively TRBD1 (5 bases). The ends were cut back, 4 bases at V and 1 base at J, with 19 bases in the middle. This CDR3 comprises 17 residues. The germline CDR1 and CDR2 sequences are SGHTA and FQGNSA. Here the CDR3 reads CASSSKAGGGWNTEAFF. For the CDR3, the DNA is TGTGCCAGCAGCTCCAAGGCTGGGGGGGGATGGAACACTGAAGCTTTCTTT.

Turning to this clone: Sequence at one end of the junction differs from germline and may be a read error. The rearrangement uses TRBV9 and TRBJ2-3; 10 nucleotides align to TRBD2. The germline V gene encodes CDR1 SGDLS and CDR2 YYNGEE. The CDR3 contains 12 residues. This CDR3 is CASSVEAGGLSF. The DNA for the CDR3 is TGTGCCAGCAGCGTAGAAGCGGGGGGGCTTAGTTTT.

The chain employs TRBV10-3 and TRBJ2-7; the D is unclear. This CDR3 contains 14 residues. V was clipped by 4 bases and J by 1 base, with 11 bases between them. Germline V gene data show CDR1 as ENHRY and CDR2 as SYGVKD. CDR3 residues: CAISGEERSYEQYF. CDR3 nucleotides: TGTGCCATCAGTGGAGAGGAGAGATCCTACGAGCAGTACTTC.

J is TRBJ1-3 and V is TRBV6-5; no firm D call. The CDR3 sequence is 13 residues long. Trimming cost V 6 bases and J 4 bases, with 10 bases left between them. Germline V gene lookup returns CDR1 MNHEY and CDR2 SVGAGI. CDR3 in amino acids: CASRTREGNTIYF. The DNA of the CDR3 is TGTGCCAGCAGGACCCGGGAAGGAAACACCATATATTTT.

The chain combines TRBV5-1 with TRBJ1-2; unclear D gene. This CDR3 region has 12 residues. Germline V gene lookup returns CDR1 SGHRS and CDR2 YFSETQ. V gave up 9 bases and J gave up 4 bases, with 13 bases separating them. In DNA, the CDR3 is TGCGCCACTACGGACTCATTCTATGGCTACACCTTC. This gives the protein CATTDSFYGYTF.

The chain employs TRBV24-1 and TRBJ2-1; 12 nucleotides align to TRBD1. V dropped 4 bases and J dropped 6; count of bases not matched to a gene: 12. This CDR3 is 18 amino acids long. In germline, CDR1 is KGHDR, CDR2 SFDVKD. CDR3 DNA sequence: TGTGCCACCAGTGACCCTTTCTCCGGGACAGGGGGCCTCAATGAGCAGTTCTTC. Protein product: CATSDPFSGTGGLNEQFF.

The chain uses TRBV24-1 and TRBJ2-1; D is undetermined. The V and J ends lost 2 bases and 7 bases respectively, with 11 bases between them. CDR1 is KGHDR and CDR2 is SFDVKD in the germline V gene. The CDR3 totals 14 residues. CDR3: CATSDWSGINEQFF. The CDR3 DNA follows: TGTGCCACCAGTGATTGGTCAGGAATAAATGAGCAGTTCTTC.

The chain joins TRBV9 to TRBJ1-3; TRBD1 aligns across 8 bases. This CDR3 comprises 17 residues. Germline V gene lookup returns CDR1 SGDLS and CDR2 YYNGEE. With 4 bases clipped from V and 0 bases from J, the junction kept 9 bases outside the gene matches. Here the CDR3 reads CASSKRGTGLSGNTIYF. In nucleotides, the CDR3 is TGTGCCAGCAGCAAACGAGGGACAGGTCTCTCTGGAAACACCATATATTTT.

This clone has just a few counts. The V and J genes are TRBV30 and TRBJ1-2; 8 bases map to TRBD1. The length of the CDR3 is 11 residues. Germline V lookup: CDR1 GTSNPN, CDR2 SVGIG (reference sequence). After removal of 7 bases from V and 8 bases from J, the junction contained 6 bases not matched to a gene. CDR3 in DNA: TGTGCCTCTCGGACAGGGCCCGGCTACACCTTC. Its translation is CASRTGPGYTF.

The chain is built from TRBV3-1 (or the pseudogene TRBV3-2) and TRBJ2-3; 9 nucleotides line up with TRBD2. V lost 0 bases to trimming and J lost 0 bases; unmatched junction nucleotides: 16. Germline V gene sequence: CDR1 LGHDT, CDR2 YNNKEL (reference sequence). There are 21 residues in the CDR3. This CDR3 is CASSQDGRAGGLAGSTDTQYF. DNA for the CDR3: TGTGCCAGCAGCCAAGATGGCCGAGCGGGGGGCCTCGCTGGGAGCACAGATACGCAGTATTTT.

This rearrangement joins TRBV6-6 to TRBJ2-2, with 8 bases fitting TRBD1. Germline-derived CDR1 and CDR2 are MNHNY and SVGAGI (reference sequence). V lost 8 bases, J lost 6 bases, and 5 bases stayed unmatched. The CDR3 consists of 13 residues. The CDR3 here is CASGNRGAGELFF. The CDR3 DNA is TGTGCCAGCGGGAACAGGGGGGCCGGGGAGCTGTTTTTT.

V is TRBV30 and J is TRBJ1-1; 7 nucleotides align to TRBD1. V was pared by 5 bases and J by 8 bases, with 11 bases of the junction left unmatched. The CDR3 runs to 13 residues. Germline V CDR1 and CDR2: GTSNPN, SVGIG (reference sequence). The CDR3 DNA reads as TGTGCCTGGTCACAGGGGATTGCTGCGGAAGCTTTCTTT. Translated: CAWSQGIAAEAFF.

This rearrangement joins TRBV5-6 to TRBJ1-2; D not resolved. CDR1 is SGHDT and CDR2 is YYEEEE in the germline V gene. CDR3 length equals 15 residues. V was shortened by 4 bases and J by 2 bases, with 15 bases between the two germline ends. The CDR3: CASSLSGATNYGYTF. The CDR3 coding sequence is TGTGCCAGCAGCCTGTCCGGAGCTACAAACTATGGCTACACCTTC.

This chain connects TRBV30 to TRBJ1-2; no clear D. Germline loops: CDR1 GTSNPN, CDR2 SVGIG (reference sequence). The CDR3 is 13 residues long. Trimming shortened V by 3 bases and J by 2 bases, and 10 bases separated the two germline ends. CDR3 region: CAWRGGFNYGYTF. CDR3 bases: TGTGCCTGGAGGGGCGGGTTCAACTATGGCTACACCTTC.

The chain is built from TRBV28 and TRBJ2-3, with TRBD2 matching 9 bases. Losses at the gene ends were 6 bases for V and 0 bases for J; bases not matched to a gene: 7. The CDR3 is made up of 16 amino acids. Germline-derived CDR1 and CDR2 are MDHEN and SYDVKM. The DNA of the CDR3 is TGTGCCAGCAGATCCGGACTAGCGTCTAGCACAGATACGCAGTATTTT. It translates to CASRSGLASSTDTQYF.

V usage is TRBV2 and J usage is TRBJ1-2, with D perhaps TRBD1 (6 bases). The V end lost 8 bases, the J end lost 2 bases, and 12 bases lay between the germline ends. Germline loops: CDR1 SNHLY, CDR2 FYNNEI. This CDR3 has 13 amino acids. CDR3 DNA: TGTGCCAGCCGACGGGACAACAACTATGGCTACACCTTC. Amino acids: CASRRDNNYGYTF.

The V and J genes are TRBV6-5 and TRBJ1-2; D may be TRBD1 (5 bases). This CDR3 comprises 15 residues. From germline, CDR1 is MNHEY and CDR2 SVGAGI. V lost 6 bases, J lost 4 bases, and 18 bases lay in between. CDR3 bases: TGTGCCAGCAGCCCCTCGGGGGGGGAGACCTATGGCTACACCTTC. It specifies CASSPSGGETYGYTF.

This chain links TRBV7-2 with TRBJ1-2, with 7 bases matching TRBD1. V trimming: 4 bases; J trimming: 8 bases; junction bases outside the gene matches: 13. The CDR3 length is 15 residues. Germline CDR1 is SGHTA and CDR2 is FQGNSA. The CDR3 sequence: CASSSYRQGRHGYTF. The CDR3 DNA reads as TGTGCCAGCAGCTCCTACCGACAGGGCCGTCACGGCTACACCTTC.

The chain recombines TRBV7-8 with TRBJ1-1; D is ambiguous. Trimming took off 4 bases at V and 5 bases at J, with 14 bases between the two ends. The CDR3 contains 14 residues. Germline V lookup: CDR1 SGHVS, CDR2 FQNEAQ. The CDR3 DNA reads TGTGCCAGCAGCTCACGGGGTACCGGGACTGAAGCTTTCTTT. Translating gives CASSSRGTGTEAFF.